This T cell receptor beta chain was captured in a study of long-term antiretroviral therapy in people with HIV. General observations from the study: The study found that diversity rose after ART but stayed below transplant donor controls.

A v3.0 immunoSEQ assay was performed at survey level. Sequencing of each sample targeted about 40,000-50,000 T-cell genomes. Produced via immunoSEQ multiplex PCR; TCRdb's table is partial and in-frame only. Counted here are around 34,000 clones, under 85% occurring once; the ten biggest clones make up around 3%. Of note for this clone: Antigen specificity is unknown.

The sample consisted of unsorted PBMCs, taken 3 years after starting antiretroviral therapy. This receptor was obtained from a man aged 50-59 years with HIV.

CDR3 DNA: TGTGCCAGCAGAACGACAGAGACAGGGGCCAACGTCCTGACTTTC. Its translation is CASRTTETGANVLTF. V usage is TRBV7-9 and J usage is TRBJ2-6; possibly TRBD1 for D (5 bases). Looked up from germline, CDR1 is SEHNR and CDR2 is FQNEAQ (reference sequence). This CDR3 comprises 15 residues. Trimming removed 6 bases from V and 4 bases from J, with 13 bases in between.